This T cell receptor (beta chain) is drawn from a study of blood T cell repertoires in COVID-19. Study in general: Sample material is recorded as cDNA or gDNA derived from T cells, B-cell-depleted T cells, or PBMCs.

As handled by the study authors: Reference gene primers were amplified, and this amplification served to estimate nucleated cell counts. The method was immunoSEQ multiplex PCR; TCRdb's version includes in-frame clones alone and lacks a portion of them. V, J and clone size were drawn from that table, and D and trimming were deduced from the DNA. There are around 100,000 clones in the sample; around 87% occur only once, and roughly 7.1% lies in the top ten. Germline loops: CDR1 MNHNY, CDR2 SVGAGI (reference sequence). The CDR3 is made up of 14 amino acids. Trimming at V came to 3 bases and at J to 3 bases, leaving 1 base not matched to a gene.

The TCR originated in a human donor with acute or convalescent COVID-19. The donor label of this sample is uncertain. The sample consisted of peripheral blood. The chain couples TRBV6-6 to TRBJ2-7; 11 positions agree with TRBD1. CDR3 amino acids: CASSYGTGGYEQYF. In DNA, the CDR3 is TGTGCCAGCAGTTATGGGACAGGGGGCTACGAGCAGTACTTC.